The 7 T cell receptor beta chains in this list originate from one sample, sequenced in a study of cytomegalovirus exposure and HLA in healthy donors. This PCR relied on a set of 60 Vbeta primers and 13 Jbeta primers. Generated by immunoSEQ multiplex PCR, the TCRdb table keeps only in-frame clones and is missing some. The sample yields some 150,000 clones, about 80% seen once. Input material: PBMCs. The source of these receptors is a man aged 40-55 years in good health and CMV-seronegative.

This clone was recorded once. V gene TRBV10-3 combines with J gene TRBJ2-1; 10 nucleotides agree with TRBD2. This CDR3 region has 14 residues. CDR1 is ENHRY and CDR2 is SYGVKD in the germline V gene. V was clipped by 6 bases and J by 3 bases; unmatched bases: 2. CDR3 sequence (DNA): TGTGCCATCAGCGGGACTAGCGACTACAATGAGCAGTTCTTC. It encodes CAISGTSDYNEQFF.

V is TRBV5-4 and J is TRBJ2-1; 7 nucleotides match TRBD2. The CDR3 loop spans 15 amino acids. Losses at the gene ends were 1 base for V and 0 bases for J; bases not matched to a gene: 1. Germline V gives CDR1 SGHNT, CDR2 YYREEE (reference sequence). The CDR3 spells CASSLREASYNEQFF. DNA for the CDR3: TGTGCCAGCAGCTTGCGGGAGGCCTCCTACAATGAGCAGTTCTTC.

V usage is TRBV5-6 and J usage is TRBJ2-5, with 7 bases that match TRBD1. Losses at the gene ends were 2 bases for V and 6 bases for J; bases not matched to a gene: 10. CDR1 is SGHDT, CDR2 YYEEEE, per germline. CDR3 length: 15 residues. The CDR3 protein is CASSLSGTAAQTQYF. The CDR3 nucleotides are TGTGCCAGCAGCTTATCCGGGACAGCCGCCCAGACCCAGTACTTC.

The chain carries TRBV20-1 and TRBJ2-7; 7 bases match TRBD2. J lost 6 bases, V lost 6 bases, and 5 bases had no gene match. CDR1 and CDR2 (germline): DFQATT, SNEGSKA (reference sequence). CDR3 length: 11 residues. CDR3: CSASSGFEQYF. The CDR3 bases are TGCAGTGCCAGTAGCGGGTTCGAGCAGTACTTC.

DNA for the CDR3: TGTGCCAGCAGCCCAGGGTTTAGGTACGAGCAGTACTTC. It yields the protein CASSPGFRYEQYF. The chain employs TRBV7-2 and TRBJ2-7, with D possibly being TRBD1 (5 bases). CDR1 and CDR2 (germline): SGHTA, FQGNSA. The CDR3 runs 13 residues. Trimming removed 5 bases at V and 4 bases at J, with 12 bases between.

This clone was seen more than once but under ten times. This rearrangement joins TRBV5-1 to TRBJ1-1; 8 positions match TRBD1. CDR3 length: 18 residues. With 4 bases clipped from V and 1 base from J, the junction kept 15 bases outside the gene matches. CDR1 and CDR2 (germline): SGHRS, YFSETQ. Written as DNA, the CDR3 is TGCGCCAGCAGCCCGACGATCTCAGGGGGCGCTCCGAACACTGAAGCTTTCTTT. It encodes CASSPTISGGAPNTEAFF.

J is TRBJ2-7 and V is TRBV13; 8 positions match TRBD2. J lost 2 bases, V lost 5 bases, and 5 bases had no gene match. The CDR3 consists of 14 residues. Germline V CDR1 and CDR2: PRHDT, FYEKMQ (reference sequence). The CDR3 coding sequence is TGTGCCAGCAGCGCTAGCGGGTCTACCTACGAGCAGTACTTC. Its translation: CASSASGSTYEQYF.